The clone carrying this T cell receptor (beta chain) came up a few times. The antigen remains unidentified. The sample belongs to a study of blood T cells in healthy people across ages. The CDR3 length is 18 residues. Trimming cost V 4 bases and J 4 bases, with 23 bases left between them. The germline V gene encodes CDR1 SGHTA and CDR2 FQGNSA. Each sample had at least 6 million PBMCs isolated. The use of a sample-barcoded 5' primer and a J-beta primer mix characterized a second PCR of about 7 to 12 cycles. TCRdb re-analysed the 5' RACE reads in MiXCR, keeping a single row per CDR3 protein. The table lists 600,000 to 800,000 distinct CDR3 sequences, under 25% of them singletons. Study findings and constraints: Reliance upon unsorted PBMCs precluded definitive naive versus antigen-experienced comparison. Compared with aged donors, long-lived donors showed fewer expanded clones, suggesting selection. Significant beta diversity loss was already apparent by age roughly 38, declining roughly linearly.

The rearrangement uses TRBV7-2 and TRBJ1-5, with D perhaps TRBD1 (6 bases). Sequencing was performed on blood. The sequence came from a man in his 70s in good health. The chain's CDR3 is CASSSTLTGSKTNQPQHF. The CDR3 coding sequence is TGTGCCAGCAGCTCTACCTTGACAGGCTCAAAAACGAATCAGCCCCAGCATTTT.